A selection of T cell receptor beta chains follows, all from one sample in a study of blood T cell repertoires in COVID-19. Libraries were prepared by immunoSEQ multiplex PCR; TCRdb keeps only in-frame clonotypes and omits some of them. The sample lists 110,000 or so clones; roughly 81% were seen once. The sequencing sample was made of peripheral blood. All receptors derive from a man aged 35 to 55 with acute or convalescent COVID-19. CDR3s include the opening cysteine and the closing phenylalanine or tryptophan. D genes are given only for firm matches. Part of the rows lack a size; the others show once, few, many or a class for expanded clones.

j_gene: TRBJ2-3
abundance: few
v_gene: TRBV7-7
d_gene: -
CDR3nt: TGTGCCAGCAGCCCAGGGTCAAATACGCAGTATTTT
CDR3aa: CASSPGSNTQYF

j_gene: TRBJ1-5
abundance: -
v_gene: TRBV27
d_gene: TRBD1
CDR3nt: TGTGCCAGCAGGACAGGGGGGCAGCCCCAGCATTTT
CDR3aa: CASRTGGQPQHF

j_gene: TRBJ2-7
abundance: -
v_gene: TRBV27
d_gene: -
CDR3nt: TGTGCCAGCAGTTTATCTCCTACCTACGAGCAGTACTTC
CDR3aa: CASSLSPTYEQYF

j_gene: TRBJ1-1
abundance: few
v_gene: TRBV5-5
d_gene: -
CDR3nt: TGTGCCAGCAGCTTACAGGAGAAGAACACTGAAGCTTTCTTT
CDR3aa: CASSLQEKNTEAFF

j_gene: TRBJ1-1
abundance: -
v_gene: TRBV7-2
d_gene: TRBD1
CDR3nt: TGTGCCAGCAGCGACCGGACAGGGGACACTGAAGCTTTCTTT
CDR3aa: CASSDRTGDTEAFF

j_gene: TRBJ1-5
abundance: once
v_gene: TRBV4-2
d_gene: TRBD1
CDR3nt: TGTGCCAGCAGCCAAGATTTACAGGGGGGTCAGCCCCAGCATTTT
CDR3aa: CASSQDLQGGQPQHF

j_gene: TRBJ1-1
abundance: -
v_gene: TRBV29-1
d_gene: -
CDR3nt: TGCAGCGTTGATACCCGGGGAGCCGAACCTGAAGCTTTCTTT
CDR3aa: CSVDTRGAEPEAFF

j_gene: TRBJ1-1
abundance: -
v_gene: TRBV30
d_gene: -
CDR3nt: TGTGCCTGGAGTCGGGGGGGTAACACTGAAGCTTTCTTT
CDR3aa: CAWSRGGNTEAFF

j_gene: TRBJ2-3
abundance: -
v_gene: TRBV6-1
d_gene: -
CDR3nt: TGTGCCAGCAGTGAGAGGCAGGGGTTCGATACGCAGTATTTT
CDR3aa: CASSERQGFDTQYF

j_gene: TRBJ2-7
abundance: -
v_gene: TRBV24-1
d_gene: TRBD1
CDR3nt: TGTGCCGTGGGACAGGGCCCCTACGAGCAGTACTTC
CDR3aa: CAVGQGPYEQYF

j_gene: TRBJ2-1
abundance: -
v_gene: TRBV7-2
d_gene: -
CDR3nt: TGTGCCAGCAGCTACCGGGGGAGCTCCTACAATGAGCAGTTCTTC
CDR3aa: CASSYRGSSYNEQFF

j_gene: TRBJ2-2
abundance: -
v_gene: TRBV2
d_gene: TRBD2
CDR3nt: TGTGCCAGCAGTTTACTAGCGGGGGGGGCCACCGGGGAGCTGTTTTTT
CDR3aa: CASSLLAGGATGELFF

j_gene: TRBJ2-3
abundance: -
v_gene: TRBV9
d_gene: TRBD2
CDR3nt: TGTGCCAGCAGCGTCAGAGCGGGGGGTGTGACAGATACGCAGTATTTT
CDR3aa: CASSVRAGGVTDTQYF

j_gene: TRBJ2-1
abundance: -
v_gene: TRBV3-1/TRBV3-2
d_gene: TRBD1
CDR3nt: TGTGCCAGCAGCCAAGCCACAGACAGGGAGCCGTTCTTC
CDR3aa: CASSQATDREPFF

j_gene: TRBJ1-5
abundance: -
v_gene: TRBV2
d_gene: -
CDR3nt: TGTGCCAGCAGTGAAGACACCCAGGGAAATCAGCCCCAGCATTTT
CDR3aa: CASSEDTQGNQPQHF

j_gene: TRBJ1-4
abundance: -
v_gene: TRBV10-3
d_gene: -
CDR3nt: TGTGCCATCAGTGTACAGGGAGTTAACGAAACTAATGAAAAACTGTTTTTT
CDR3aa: CAISVQGVNETNEKLFF

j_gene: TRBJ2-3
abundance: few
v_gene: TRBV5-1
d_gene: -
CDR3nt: TGCGCCAGCAGCTCCCAGGCACACAGCACAGATACGCAGTATTTT
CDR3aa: CASSSQAHSTDTQYF

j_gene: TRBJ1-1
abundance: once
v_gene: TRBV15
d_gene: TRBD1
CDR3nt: TGTGCCACCAGCAGAGATCTAGTACAGGGGGCGAGCGCTTTCTTT
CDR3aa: CATSRDLVQGASAFF

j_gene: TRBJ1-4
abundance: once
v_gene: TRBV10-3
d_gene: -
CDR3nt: TGTGCCATCAGTGAGTCTGAGGGAGGGAATGAAAAACTGTTTTTT
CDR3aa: CAISESEGGNEKLFF

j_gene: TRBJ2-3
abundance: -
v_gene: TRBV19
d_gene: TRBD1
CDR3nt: TGTGCCACGCGGACAGGGAAGGTGTTGGATACGCAGTATTTT
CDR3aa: CATRTGKVLDTQYF

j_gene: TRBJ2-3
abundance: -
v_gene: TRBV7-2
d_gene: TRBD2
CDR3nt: TGTGCCAGCAGGACTAGCGGGGTTTTAGATACGCAGTATTTT
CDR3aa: CASRTSGVLDTQYF

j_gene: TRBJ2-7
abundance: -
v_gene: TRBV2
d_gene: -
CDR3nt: TGTGCCGCGGCCCCAGAATCCTACGAGCAGTACTTC
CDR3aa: CAAAPESYEQYF

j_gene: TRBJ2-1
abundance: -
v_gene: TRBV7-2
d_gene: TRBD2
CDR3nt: TGTGCCAGCAGCTCGGGACTAGCGGGGGGGGACCCGCAGTTCTTC
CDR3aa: CASSSGLAGGDPQFF

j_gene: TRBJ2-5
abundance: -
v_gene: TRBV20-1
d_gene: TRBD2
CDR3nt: TGCAGTGCTAGTCCTAGCGGGGGAGGAGAGACCCAGTACTTC
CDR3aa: CSASPSGGGETQYF

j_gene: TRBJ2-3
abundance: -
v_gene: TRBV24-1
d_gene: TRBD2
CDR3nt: TGTGCCCCCAGTGAGTACGGGGGGGGGTCAGATACGCAGTATTTT
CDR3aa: CAPSEYGGGSDTQYF

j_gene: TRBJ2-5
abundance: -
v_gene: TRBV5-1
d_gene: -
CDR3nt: TGCGCCAGCAGCTTGGCGGCAGGGAAAGCCCTCCAAGAGACCCAGTACTTC
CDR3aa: CASSLAAGKALQETQYF

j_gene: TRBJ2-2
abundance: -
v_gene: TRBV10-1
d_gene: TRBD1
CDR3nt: TGCGCCAGCAGCCAGAGGAGGACAGGGCTCGCCGGGGAGCTGTTTTTT
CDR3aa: CASSQRRTGLAGELFF

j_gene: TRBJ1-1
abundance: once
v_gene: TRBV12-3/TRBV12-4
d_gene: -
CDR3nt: TGTGCCAGCACCGCCCGCGCGAACACTGAAGCTTTCTTT
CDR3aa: CASTARANTEAFF

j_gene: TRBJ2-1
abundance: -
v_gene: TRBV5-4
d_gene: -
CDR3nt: TGTGCCAGCAGCACGGACCCAGGGTTCAGCTCCTACAATGAGCAGTTCTTC
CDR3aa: CASSTDPGFSSYNEQFF

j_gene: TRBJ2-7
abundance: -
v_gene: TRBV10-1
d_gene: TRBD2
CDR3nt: TGCGCCAGCAGCCTTGACTCGAGCGGGGCCCTGTACTTC
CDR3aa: CASSLDSSGALYF

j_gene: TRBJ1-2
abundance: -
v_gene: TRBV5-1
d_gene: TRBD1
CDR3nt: TGCGCCAGCAGCTTAGGGACAGGACTTAACTATGGCTACACCTTC
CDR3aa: CASSLGTGLNYGYTF

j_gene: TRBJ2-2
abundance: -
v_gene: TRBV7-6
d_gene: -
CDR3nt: TGTGCCAGCAGCTTAGATCTCGGGGAGCTGTTTTTT
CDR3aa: CASSLDLGELFF

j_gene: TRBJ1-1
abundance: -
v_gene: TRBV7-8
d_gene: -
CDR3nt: TGTGCCAGCAGCTCGACTTATAAGAACACTGAAGCTTTCTTT
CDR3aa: CASSSTYKNTEAFF

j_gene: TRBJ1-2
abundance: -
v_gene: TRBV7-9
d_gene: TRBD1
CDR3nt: TGTGCCAGCAGCCCACAACTCGGGACAGGGATTAACTATGGCTACACCTTC
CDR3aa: CASSPQLGTGINYGYTF

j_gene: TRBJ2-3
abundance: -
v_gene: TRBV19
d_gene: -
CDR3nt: TGTGCCAGTAGTCGTCAGTCACGCACAGATACGCAGTATTTT
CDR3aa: CASSRQSRTDTQYF

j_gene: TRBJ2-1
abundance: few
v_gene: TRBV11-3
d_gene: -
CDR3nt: TGTGCCAGCAGCTTAGATCCGGTCCGCAATGAGCAGTTCTTC
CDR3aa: CASSLDPVRNEQFF

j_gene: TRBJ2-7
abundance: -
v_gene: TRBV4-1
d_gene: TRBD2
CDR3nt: TGCGCCAGCAGCCATCCCTTGACTAGCGGGACTTCCTACGAGCAGTACTTC
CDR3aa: CASSHPLTSGTSYEQYF

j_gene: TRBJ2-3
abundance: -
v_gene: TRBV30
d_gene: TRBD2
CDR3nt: TGTGCCTTGACTAGCGGCTCCACAGATACGCAGTATTTT
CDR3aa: CALTSGSTDTQYF

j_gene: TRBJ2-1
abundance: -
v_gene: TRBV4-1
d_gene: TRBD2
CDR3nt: TGCGCCAGCAGCCAGAGCGGGGGCTCCTTTGGGAATGAGCAGTTCTTC
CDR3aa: CASSQSGGSFGNEQFF

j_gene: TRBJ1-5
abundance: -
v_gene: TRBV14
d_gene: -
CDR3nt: TGTGCCAGCAGCCAAGGAGGTAGGGGATATCAGCCCCAGCATTTT
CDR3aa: CASSQGGRGYQPQHF

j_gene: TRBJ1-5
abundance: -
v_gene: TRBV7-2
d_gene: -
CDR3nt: TGTGCCAGCAGCTTAGACATGAGGCAGCCCCAGCATTTT
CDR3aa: CASSLDMRQPQHF

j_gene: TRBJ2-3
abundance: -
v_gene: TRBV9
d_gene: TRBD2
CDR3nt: TGTGCCAGCAGCCGGGGCGGGGGTCTTACAGATACGCAGTATTTT
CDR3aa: CASSRGGGLTDTQYF

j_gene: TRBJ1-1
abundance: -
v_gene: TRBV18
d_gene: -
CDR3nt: TGTGCCAGCTCACCGGGCACCACTGAAGCTTTCTTT
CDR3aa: CASSPGTTEAFF

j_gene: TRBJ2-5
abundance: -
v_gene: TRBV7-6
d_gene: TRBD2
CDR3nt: TGTGCCAGCAGTTCTGGGGGGGGTTCCCAAGAGACCCAGTACTTC
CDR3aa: CASSSGGGSQETQYF

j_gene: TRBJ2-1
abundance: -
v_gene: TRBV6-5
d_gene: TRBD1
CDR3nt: TGTGCCAGCACCCCGGGACAGGCCCCGGACAATGAGCAGTTCTTC
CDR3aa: CASTPGQAPDNEQFF

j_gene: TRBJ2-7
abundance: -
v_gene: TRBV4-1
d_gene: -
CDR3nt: TGCGCCAGCAGCCAGACCCTAGTGTCTTACGAGCAGTACTTC
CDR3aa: CASSQTLVSYEQYF

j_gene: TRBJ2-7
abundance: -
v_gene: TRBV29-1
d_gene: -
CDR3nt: TGCAGCGTTCTCCTCCCCGCAGCCTACGAGCAGTACTTC
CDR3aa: CSVLLPAAYEQYF

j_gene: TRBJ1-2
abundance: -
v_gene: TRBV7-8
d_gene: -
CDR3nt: TGTGCCAGCAGCGATCGGGAACGAAGCTATGGCTACACCTTC
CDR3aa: CASSDRERSYGYTF

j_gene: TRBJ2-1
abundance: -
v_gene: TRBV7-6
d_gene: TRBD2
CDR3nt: TGTGCCAGCAGTCAGGGACTAGCGGGGAACAATGAGCAGTTCTTC
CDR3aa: CASSQGLAGNNEQFF

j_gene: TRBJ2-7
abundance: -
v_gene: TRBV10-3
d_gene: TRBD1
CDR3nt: TGTGCCATCAGTGAGCCTTTGACAGGGCAGTACGAGCAGTACTTC
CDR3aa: CAISEPLTGQYEQYF